Below are 24 T cell receptor beta chains sequenced from a single sample in a study of T cells in localized non-small cell lung cancer. Clones were read by immunoSEQ multiplex PCR, and TCRdb kept only the in-frame ones, dropping some. In the table there are roughly 84,000 clones, more than 75% of which are singletons. The sample was peripheral blood, taken before any cancer treatment. The receptors were sampled from a woman aged 40-69 years with stage I squamous cell lung carcinoma.

The chain is built from TRBV29-1 and TRBJ1-4; D is possibly TRBD1 (6 bases). This CDR3 region has 13 residues. Germline CDR1 and CDR2: SQVTM and ANQGSEA. V lost 7 bases, J lost 4 bases, and 13 bases lay in between. The CDR3 loop is CSARGLGNEKLFF. The DNA of the CDR3 is TGCAGCGCCCGGGGGCTGGGTAATGAAAAACTGTTTTTT.

The rearrangement uses TRBV4-1 and TRBJ2-7, with D possibly matching TRBD1 (5 bases). Germline lookup yields CDR1 MGHRA and CDR2 YSYEKL. The CDR3 is 16 amino acids. The ends were cut back, 1 base at V and 0 bases at J, with 13 bases in the middle. Here the CDR3 reads CASSQGSGSYSYEQYF. The CDR3 bases are TGCGCCAGCAGCCAAGGATCAGGGTCGTACTCCTACGAGCAGTACTTC.

The J gene is TRBJ1-1, the V gene TRBV10-3; possible D gene TRBD1, 5 bases. The CDR3 consists of 13 residues. The V and J ends lost 9 bases and 1 base respectively, with 12 bases between them. The germline CDR1 and CDR2 sequences are ENHRY and SYGVKD. CDR3 nucleotide sequence: TGTGCCATAGCCGAAGACAGGAACACTGAAGCTTTCTTT. It specifies CAIAEDRNTEAFF.

This rearrangement joins TRBV10-3 to TRBJ1-1, with TRBD1 as a possible D gene (5 bases). CDR3 length: 16 residues. The V gene's germline CDR1 is ENHRY and CDR2 SYGVKD. Trimming took 3 bases from V and 1 from J, leaving 15 bases between them. The DNA for the CDR3 is TGTGCCATCAGTGACCCGGGGGGGGTTGGGAACACTGAAGCTTTCTTT. Translating gives CAISDPGGVGNTEAFF.

V gene TRBV6-5 combines with J gene TRBJ1-2, with 7 bases aligning to TRBD1. The CDR3 covers 15 residues. Germline CDR1 reads MNHEY; CDR2 reads SVGAGI. V lost 6 bases to trimming and J lost 7 bases; unmatched junction nucleotides: 14. Here the CDR3 DNA reads TGTGCCAGCAGACCGGGACAGCTATCCGGGAGTGGCTACACCTTC. Translating gives CASRPGQLSGSGYTF.

The V call is TRBV7-2, the J call TRBJ2-7; 10 positions match TRBD1. Per germline, CDR1 SGHTA and CDR2 FQGNSA. This CDR3 spans 13 amino acids. V lost 4 bases, J lost 3 bases, and 0 bases stayed unmatched. The CDR3 bases are TGTGCCAGCAGCTGGACAGGGGGCTACGAGCAGTACTTC. This gives the protein CASSWTGGYEQYF.

V gene TRBV30 combines with J gene TRBJ1-2; no clear D. V was shortened by 4 bases and J by 0 bases, with 9 bases between the two germline ends. The CDR3 spans 13 residues. Germline CDR1 is GTSNPN and CDR2 is SVGIG (reference sequence). The CDR3 DNA reads as TGTGCCTGGACCCTCAGAGCTAACTATGGCTACACCTTC. Translation gives CAWTLRANYGYTF.

The rearrangement links TRBV15 to TRBJ2-7; TRBD1 might be the D (6 bases). Germline V lookup: CDR1 LNHNV, CDR2 YYDKDF (reference sequence). This CDR3 has 14 residues. The V end was cut by 3 bases, the J end by 0 bases, with 9 bases between. The CDR3 DNA follows: TGTGCCACCAGCAGGGACAGCCACTCCTACGAGCAGTACTTC. Its protein product is CATSRDSHSYEQYF.

The chain combines TRBV6-1 with TRBJ1-6; tentatively, D is TRBD1 (5 bases). The CDR3 loop spans 13 amino acids. CDR1 is MNHNS, CDR2 SASEGT, per germline. The V and J ends lost 8 bases and 7 bases respectively, with 12 bases between them. DNA of the CDR3: TGTGCCAGCTCGACTAGGGGAAATTCACCCCTCCACTTT. Translating gives CASSTRGNSPLHF.

The chain is built from TRBV30 and TRBJ1-2, with D uncertain. V was trimmed by 8 bases and J by 2 bases, leaving 15 bases between them. The CDR3 is 13 amino acids. The germline CDR1 and CDR2 sequences are GTSNPN and SVGIG (reference sequence). The CDR3 DNA follows: TGTGCCGGTCGCCAATCCGGAAACTATGGCTACACCTTC. This translates into CAGRQSGNYGYTF.

This chain connects TRBV29-1 to TRBJ1-2, with D uncertain. V lost 5 bases and J lost 7, with 14 bases in between. The germline CDR1 and CDR2 sequences are SQVTM and ANQGSEA. This CDR3 has 12 amino acids. CDR3 region: CSVPHPRGGYTF. The CDR3 DNA sequence: TGCAGCGTTCCCCACCCACGGGGTGGCTACACCTTC.

V is TRBV7-9 and J is TRBJ2-1; 14 bases align to TRBD2. Germline loops: CDR1 SEHNR, CDR2 FQNEAQ (reference sequence). V trimming: 5 bases; J trimming: 3 bases; junction bases outside the gene matches: 3. The CDR3 contains 16 residues. Here the CDR3 reads CASSGGLAGDYNEQFF. The DNA of the CDR3 is TGTGCCAGCAGCGGGGGACTAGCGGGGGACTACAATGAGCAGTTCTTC.

The chain joins TRBV2 to TRBJ2-6; D is unresolved. V was shortened by 7 bases and J by 0 bases, with 10 bases between the two germline ends. Germline lookup yields CDR1 SNHLY and CDR2 FYNNEI. This CDR3 contains 15 residues. The CDR3 loop reads CASIAGSSGANVLTF. The CDR3 DNA reads TGTGCCAGCATCGCTGGCAGCTCTGGGGCCAACGTCCTGACTTTC.

This sequence joins TRBV10-3 and TRBJ1-5, with TRBD1 identical over 8 bases. Looked up from germline, CDR1 is ENHRY and CDR2 is SYGVKD. The J segment lost 7 bases and the V segment lost 0 bases, leaving 8 bases of the junction unmatched. The CDR3 sequence is 16 residues long. The CDR3 bases are TGTGCCATCAGTGAGTCCATAGGACAGGGACGACAGCCCCAGCATTTT. Amino acid sequence: CAISESIGQGRQPQHF.

CDR3 sequence: CATSRVTLVVSGANVLTF. The CDR3 nucleotides read TGTGCCACCAGCAGAGTGACTCTGGTGGTGTCTGGGGCCAACGTCCTGACTTTC. The V and J genes are TRBV15 and TRBJ2-6; D unresolved. The V gene lost 1 base and the J gene lost 1 base, with 14 bases spanning the gap. CDR1 LNHNV and CDR2 YYDKDF come from the germline V gene (reference sequence). The CDR3 runs 18 residues.

Here the CDR3 reads CAWSLSDVSPEAFF. The CDR3 nucleotides are TGTGCCTGGAGTCTTAGCGATGTCAGTCCTGAAGCTTTCTTT. The chain recombines TRBV30 with TRBJ1-1; D unclear. Germline lookup yields CDR1 GTSNPN and CDR2 SVGIG (reference sequence). The V and J ends lost 2 bases and 6 bases respectively, with 16 bases between them. CDR3 length: 14 residues.

The rearrangement links TRBV6-6 to TRBJ2-7; unclear D gene. This CDR3 comprises 11 residues. The V end lost 8 bases, the J end lost 0 bases, and 5 bases lay between the germline ends. Germline V gene lookup returns CDR1 MNHNY and CDR2 SVGAGI (reference sequence). The CDR3 sequence: CASSNSYEQYF. In nucleotides, the CDR3 is TGTGCCAGCTCGAACTCCTACGAGCAGTACTTC.

The chain combines TRBV9 with TRBJ2-1, with D tentatively TRBD2 (6 bases). Germline CDR1 SGDLS, CDR2 YYNGEE. The V and J ends lost 7 bases and 5 bases respectively, with 13 bases between them. The CDR3 consists of 13 residues. This chain's CDR3 is CASGLAQNNEQFF. CDR3 nucleotides: TGTGCCAGCGGCCTAGCGCAAAACAATGAGCAGTTCTTC. Full variable domain (outside the CDR3, taken from reference TRBV9 and TRBJ2-1): DSGVTQTPKHLITATGQRVTLRCSPRSGDLSVYWYQQSLDQGLQFLIQYYNGEERAKGNILERFSAQQFPDLHSELNLSSLELGDSALYFCASGLAQNNEQFFGPGTRLTVL.

V is TRBV19 and J is TRBJ2-5; 8 bases agree with TRBD1. V lost 1 base to trimming and J lost 4 bases; unmatched junction nucleotides: 5. Germline CDR1 is LNHDA and CDR2 is SQIVND (reference sequence). This CDR3 contains 15 residues. DNA of the CDR3: TGTGCCAGTAGTATAGGGACAGGGCTGGGAGAGACCCAGTACTTC. This encodes CASSIGTGLGETQYF.

The V call is TRBV29-1, the J call TRBJ2-7; D might be TRBD2 (6 bases). This CDR3 is 13 amino acids long. Germline values: CDR1 SQVTM, CDR2 ANQGSEA. Trimming stripped 3 bases from V and 7 bases from J, with 16 bases between. The CDR3 coding sequence is TGCAGCGTTGAGTTCGTGGTCGCGGGGGAGCAGTACTTC. Amino acid sequence: CSVEFVVAGEQYF.

The V and J genes are TRBV19 and TRBJ1-1; TRBD1 is a possible D gene (5 bases). V was trimmed by 6 bases and J by 0 bases, leaving 11 bases between them. In germline, CDR1 is LNHDA, CDR2 SQIVND (reference sequence). This CDR3 is built from 14 residues. CDR3 residues: CASRREGMNTEAFF. As DNA, the CDR3 is TGTGCCAGTAGGAGGGAGGGGATGAACACTGAAGCTTTCTTT.

The chain is built from TRBV28 and TRBJ1-1; no reliable D call. The V end lost 1 base, the J end lost 4 bases, and 10 bases lay between the germline ends. This CDR3 has 14 residues. Germline assignment: CDR1 MDHEN and CDR2 SYDVKM. As DNA, the CDR3 is TGTGCCAGCAGTTTATCCCCCCGAACCACTGAAGCTTTCTTT. This encodes CASSLSPRTTEAFF.

The V and J genes are TRBV4-2 and TRBJ2-1, with unresolved D. The CDR3 has 19 residues. V lost 4 bases, J lost 0 bases, and 22 bases lay in between. Germline CDR1 is LGHNA and CDR2 is YNFKEQ. In DNA, the CDR3 is TGTGCCAGCAGCCCAATGCTCGTGGCAGACTTTCTCTCCTACAATGAGCAGTTCTTC. This sequence encodes CASSPMLVADFLSYNEQFF.

CDR3 nucleotide sequence: TGTGCCAGCACCGCAGGACAGGGAAAAAGCTATGGCTACACCTTC. It encodes CASTAGQGKSYGYTF. The V call is TRBV27, the J call TRBJ1-2; 8 positions agree with TRBD1. The length of the CDR3 is 15 residues. J was trimmed by 4 bases and V by 7 bases; bases with no gene match: 11. Looked up from germline, CDR1 is MNHEY and CDR2 is SMNVEV (reference sequence).